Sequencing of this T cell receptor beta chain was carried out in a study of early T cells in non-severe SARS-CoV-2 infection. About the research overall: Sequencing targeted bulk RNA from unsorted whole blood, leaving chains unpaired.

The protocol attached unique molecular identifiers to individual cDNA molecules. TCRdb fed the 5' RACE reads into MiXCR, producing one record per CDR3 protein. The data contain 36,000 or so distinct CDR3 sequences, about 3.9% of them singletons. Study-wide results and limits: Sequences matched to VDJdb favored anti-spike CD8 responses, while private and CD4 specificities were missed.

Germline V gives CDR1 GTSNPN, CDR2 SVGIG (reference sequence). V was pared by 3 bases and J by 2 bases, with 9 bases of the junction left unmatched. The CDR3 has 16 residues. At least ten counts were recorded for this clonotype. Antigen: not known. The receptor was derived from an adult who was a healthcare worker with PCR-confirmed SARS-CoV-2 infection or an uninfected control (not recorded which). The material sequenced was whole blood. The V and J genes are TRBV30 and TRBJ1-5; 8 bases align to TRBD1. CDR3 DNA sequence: TGTGCCTGGAGGACGCAGGGGGCGAGGGGCAATCAGCCCCAGCATTTT. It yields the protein CAWRTQGARGNQPQHF. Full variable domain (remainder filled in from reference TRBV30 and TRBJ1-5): SQTIHQWPATLVQPVGSPLSLECTVEGTSNPNLYWYRQAAGRGLQLLFYSVGIGQISSEVPQNLSASRPQDRQFILSSKKLLLSDSGFYLCAWRTQGARGNQPQHFGDGTRLSIL.